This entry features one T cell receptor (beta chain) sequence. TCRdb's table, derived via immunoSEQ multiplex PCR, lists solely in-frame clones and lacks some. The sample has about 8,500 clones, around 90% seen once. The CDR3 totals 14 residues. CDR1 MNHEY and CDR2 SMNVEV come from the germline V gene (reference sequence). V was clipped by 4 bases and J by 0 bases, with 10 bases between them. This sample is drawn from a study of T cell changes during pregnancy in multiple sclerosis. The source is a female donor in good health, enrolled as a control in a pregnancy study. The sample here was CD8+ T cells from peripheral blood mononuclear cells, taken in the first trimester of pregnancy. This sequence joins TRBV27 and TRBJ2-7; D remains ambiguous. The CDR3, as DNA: TGTGCCAGCAGTTGGGCCCTTGGCTCCTACGAGCAGTACTTC. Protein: CASSWALGSYEQYF.